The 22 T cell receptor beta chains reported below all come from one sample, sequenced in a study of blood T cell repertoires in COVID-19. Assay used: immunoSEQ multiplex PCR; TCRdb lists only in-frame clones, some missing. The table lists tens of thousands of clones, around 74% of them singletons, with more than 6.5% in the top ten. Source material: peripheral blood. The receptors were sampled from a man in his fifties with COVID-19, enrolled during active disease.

The CDR3 sequence: CASSKTGGAVDEQFF. CDR3 sequence (DNA): TGTGCCAGCAGTAAGACAGGGGGCGCGGTCGATGAGCAGTTCTTC. The chain has TRBV27 and TRBJ2-1; TRBD1 matches 10 bases. Germline V gene lookup returns CDR1 MNHEY and CDR2 SMNVEV (reference sequence). CDR3 length equals 15 residues. The V and J ends lost 5 bases and 8 bases, in that order; junction bases with no gene match: 9.

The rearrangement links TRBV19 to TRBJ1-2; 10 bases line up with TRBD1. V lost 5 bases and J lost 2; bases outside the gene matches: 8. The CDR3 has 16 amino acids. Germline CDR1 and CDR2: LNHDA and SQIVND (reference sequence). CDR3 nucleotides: TGTGCCAGTAGTGATCCCGGGACAGGGGCAAACTATGGCTACACCTTC. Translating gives CASSDPGTGANYGYTF.

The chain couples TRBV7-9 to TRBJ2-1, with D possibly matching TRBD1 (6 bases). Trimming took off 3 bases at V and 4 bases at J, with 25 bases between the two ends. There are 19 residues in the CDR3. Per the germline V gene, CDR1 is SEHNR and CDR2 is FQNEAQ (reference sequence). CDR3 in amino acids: CASSFSPLGHDQDYNEQFF. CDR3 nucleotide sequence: TGTGCCAGCAGCTTCAGTCCTTTGGGACACGACCAAGATTACAATGAGCAGTTCTTC.

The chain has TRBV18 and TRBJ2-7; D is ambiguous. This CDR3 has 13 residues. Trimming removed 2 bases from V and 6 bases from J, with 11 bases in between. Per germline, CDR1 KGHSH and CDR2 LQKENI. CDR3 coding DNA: TGTGCCAGCTCACCAAATGAACGCAGCGAGCAGTACTTC. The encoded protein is CASSPNERSEQYF.

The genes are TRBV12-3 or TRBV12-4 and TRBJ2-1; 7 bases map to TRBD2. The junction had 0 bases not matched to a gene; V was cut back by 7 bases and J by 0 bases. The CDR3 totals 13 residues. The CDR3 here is CASKRDSYNEQFF. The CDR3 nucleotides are TGTGCCAGCAAGCGGGACTCCTACAATGAGCAGTTCTTC.

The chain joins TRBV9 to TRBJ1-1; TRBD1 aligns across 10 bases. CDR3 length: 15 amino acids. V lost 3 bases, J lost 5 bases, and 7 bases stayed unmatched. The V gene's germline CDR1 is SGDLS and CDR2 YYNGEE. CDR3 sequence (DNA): TGTGCCAGCAGCGGACTGACAGGGGGCAAAACTGAAGCTTTCTTT. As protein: CASSGLTGGKTEAFF.

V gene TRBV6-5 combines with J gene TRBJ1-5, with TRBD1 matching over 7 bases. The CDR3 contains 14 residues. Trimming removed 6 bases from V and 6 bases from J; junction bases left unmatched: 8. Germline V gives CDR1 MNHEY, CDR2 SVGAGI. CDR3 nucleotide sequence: TGTGCCAGCAGCCGACAGGGCGAGCGTCAGCCCCAGCATTTT. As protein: CASSRQGERQPQHF.

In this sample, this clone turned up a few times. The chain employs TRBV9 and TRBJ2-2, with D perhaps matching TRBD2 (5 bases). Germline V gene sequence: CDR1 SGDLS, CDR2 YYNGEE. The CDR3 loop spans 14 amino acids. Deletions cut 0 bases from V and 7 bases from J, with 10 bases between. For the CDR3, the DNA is TGTGCCAGCAGCGTAGGGGGAGAGGGCGGGGAGCTGTTTTTT. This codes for CASSVGGEGGELFF.

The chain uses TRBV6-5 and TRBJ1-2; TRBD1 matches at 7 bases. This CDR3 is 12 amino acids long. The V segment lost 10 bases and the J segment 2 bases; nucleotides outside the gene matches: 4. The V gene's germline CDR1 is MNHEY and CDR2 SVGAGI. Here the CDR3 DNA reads TGTGCCATCACCAGGGGGAACTATGGCTACACCTTC. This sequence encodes CAITRGNYGYTF.

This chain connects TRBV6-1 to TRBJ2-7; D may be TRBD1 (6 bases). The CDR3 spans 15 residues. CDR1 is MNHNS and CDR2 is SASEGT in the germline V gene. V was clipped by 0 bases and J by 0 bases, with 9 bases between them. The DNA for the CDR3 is TGTGCCAGCAGTGAAGCGGGGGCGGGCTCCTACGAGCAGTACTTC. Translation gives CASSEAGAGSYEQYF.

Written as DNA, the CDR3 is TGTGCCAGCAGTTATTGGACAGGATCAAATTCACCCCTCCACTTT. Translated, it gives CASSYWTGSNSPLHF. The chain couples TRBV6-5 to TRBJ1-6, with TRBD1 matching 7 bases. The germline V gene encodes CDR1 MNHEY and CDR2 SVGAGI. Trimming took 3 bases from V and 7 from J; bases not matched to a gene: 6. The CDR3 loop spans 15 amino acids.

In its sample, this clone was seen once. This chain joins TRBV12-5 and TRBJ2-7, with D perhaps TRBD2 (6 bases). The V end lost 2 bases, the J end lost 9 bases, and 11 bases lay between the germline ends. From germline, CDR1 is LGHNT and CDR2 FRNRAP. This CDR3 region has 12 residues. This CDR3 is CASGLPTGGQYF. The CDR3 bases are TGTGCTAGTGGTTTGCCAACCGGGGGGCAGTACTTC.

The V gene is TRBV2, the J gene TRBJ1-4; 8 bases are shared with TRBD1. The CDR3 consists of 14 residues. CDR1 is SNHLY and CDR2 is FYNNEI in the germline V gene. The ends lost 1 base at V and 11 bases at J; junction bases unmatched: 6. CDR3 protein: CASSEDRGDPKLFF. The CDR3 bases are TGTGCCAGCAGTGAAGACAGGGGGGACCCCAAACTGTTTTTT.

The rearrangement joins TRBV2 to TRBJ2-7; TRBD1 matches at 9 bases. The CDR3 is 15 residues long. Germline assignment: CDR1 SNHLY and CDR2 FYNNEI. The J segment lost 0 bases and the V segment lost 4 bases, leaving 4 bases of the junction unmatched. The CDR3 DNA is TGTGCCAGCAGTGTCGGACAGGGGTTCTCCTACGAGCAGTACTTC. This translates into CASSVGQGFSYEQYF.

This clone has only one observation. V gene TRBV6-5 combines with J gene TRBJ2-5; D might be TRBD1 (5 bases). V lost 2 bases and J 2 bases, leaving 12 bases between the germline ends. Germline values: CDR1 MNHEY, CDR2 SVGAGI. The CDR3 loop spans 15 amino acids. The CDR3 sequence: CASSYEFRAQETQYF. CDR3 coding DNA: TGTGCCAGCAGTTACGAGTTCAGGGCGCAAGAGACCCAGTACTTC.

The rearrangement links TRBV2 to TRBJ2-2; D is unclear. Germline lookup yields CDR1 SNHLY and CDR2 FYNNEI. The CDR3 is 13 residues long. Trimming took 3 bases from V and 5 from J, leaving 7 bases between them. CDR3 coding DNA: TGTGCCAGCAGTGAGTACGAGACCGGGGAGCTGTTTTTT. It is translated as CASSEYETGELFF.

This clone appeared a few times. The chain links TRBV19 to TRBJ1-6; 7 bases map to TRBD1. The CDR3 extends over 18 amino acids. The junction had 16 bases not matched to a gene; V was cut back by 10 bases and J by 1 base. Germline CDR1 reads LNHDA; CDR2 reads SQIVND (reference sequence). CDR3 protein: CATRDRILTKSYNSPLHF. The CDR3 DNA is TGTGCCACCCGGGACAGAATCCTAACGAAGTCCTATAATTCACCCCTCCACTTT.

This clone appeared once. The CDR3 DNA reads as TGTGCCATCAGTGAGTTACAGGGGAACACTGAAGCTTTCTTT. It is translated as CAISELQGNTEAFF. The chain employs TRBV10-3 and TRBJ1-1; D might be TRBD1 (6 bases). In germline, CDR1 is ENHRY, CDR2 SYGVKD. Between the trimmed V and J ends, which lost 1 base and 1 base, there was a span of 7 bases. The CDR3 has 14 residues.

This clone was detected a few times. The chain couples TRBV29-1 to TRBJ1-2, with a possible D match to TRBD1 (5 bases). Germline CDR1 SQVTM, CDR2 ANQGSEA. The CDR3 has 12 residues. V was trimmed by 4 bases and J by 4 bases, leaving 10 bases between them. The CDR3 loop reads CSVAGGRYGYTF. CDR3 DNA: TGCAGCGTTGCCGGGGGACGCTATGGCTACACCTTC.

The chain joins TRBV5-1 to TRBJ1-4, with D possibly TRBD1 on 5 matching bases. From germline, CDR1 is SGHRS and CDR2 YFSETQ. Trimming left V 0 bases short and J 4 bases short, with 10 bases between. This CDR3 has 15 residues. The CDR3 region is CASSLVGQDNEKLFF. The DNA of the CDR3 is TGCGCCAGCAGCTTGGTCGGACAAGATAATGAAAAACTGTTTTTT.

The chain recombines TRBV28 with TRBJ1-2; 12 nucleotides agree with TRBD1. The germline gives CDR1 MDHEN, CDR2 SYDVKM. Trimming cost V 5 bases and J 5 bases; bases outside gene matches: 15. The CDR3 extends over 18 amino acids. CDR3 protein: CASSKAGTGGSGPYGYTF. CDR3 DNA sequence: TGTGCCAGCAGTAAGGCCGGGACAGGGGGCTCGGGGCCGTATGGCTACACCTTC.

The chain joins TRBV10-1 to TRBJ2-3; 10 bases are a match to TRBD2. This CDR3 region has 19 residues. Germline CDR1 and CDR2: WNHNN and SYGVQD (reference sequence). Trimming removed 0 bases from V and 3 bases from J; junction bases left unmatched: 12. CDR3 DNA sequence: TGCGCCAGCAGTGAGTCTCGAGGAGGAGCGACTAGCGGGACAGATACGCAGTATTTT. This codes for CASSESRGGATSGTDTQYF.